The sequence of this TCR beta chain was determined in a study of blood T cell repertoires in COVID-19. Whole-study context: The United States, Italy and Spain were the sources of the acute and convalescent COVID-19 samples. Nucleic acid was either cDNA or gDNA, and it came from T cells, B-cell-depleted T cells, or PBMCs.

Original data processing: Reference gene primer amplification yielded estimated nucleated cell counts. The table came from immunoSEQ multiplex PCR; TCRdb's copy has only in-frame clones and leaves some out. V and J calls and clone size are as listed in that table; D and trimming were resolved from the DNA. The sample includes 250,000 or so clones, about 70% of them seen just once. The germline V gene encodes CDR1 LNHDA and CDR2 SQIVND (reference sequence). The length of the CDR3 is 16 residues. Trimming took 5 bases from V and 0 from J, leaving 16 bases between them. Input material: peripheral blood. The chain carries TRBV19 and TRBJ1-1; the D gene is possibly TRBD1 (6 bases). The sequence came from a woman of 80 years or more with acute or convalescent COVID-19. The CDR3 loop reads CASSPRTATMNTEAFF. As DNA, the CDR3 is TGTGCCAGTAGTCCCAGGACAGCGACAATGAACACTGAAGCTTTCTTT.